This T cell receptor beta chain was sequenced in a study of synovial regulatory T cells in juvenile arthritis. Germline CDR1 and CDR2: SNHLY and FYNNEI. The CDR3 has 16 residues. The nucleotide record is missing. Here immunoSEQ multiplex PCR was the method, and the copy in TCRdb shows in-frame clones only, minus some. Its table records 9,600 or so clones. Study-wide results and caveats: Compared with other blood Treg cells, inflammation-associated Treg cells had reduced TCR diversity.

Details on this clone: What it recognizes is unknown.

The sample comprised Treg cells from blood. Subset: remaining (HLA-DR-negative) circulating blood Treg cells. This TCR was sampled from a donor younger than 30 with juvenile idiopathic arthritis. The V gene is TRBV2, the J gene TRBJ2-3. Here the CDR3 reads CASSVGTSYALDTQYF.